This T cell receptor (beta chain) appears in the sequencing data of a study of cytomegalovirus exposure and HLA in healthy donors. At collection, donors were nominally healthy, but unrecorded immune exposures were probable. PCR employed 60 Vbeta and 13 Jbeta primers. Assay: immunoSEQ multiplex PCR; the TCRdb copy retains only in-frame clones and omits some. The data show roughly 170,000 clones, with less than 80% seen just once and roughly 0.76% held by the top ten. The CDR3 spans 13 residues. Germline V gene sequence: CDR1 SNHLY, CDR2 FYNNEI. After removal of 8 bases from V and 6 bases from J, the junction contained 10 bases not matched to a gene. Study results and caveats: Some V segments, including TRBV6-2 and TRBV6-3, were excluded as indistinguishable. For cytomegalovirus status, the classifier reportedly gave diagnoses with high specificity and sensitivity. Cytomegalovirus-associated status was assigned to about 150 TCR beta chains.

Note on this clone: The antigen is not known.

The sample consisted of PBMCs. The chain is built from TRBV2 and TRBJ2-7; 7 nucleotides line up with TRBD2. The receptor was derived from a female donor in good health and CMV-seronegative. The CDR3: CASDGGSPLEQYF. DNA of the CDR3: TGTGCCAGCGACGGGGGGTCCCCCCTCGAGCAGTACTTC.